This T cell receptor (beta chain) was captured in a study of T cell responses to AZD1222 COVID-19 vaccine. About the research overall: Combined were second doses at about 4 or about 12 weeks.

Broader study findings: A mostly white British donor set with more females was recruited, and clonal diversity was possibly underestimated. Spike was spanned by vaccine-associated CD4 TCRs, which were dominant at 160-218 and 743-854. Compared with day 0, the breadth and depth of the Spike-specific TCR repertoire rose significantly after two doses of AZD1222.

As for this clone: Its specificity is unknown.

CDR1 is SNHLY, CDR2 FYNNEI, per germline. Trimming pared 3 bases from V and 4 bases from J, leaving 6 bases between. The CDR3 consists of 12 residues. TCRdb's copy holds only in-frame clones and misses some; the assay was immunoSEQ multiplex PCR. The sample carries tens of thousands of clones, approximately 79% recorded once. The source material was peripheral blood, sampled on day 0 of AZD1222 vaccination. The source is an adult in good health. The chain recombines TRBV2 with TRBJ1-2; D is unresolved. CDR3 residues: CASSDRPYGYTF. DNA for the CDR3: TGTGCCAGCAGTGATCGACCCTATGGCTACACCTTC.